This T cell receptor (beta chain) was recovered during a study of T cell repertoires in aging, cancer and after chemotherapy. Across the whole study: Repeat sampling of healthy donors over several months to years showed clear clonal overlap. Some 10 million TCR reads were in the whole dataset. Study-level points and caveats: Age-matched healthy donors had significantly more diverse, less clonal blood TCR repertoires than untreated cancer patients.

To note about this clonotype: The target antigen is unknown.

Peripheral blood genomic DNA, not sorted cells or RNA, was the template. TRB rearrangements spanning V, D and J were amplified using mixed TRB-A/B primers. TCRdb passed the multiplex PCR reads through MiXCR, listing each CDR3 protein once. The sample shows 10,000 or so distinct CDR3 sequences, about 30% of them seen only once. This CDR3 comprises 15 residues. Germline assignment: CDR1 KGHSH and CDR2 LQKENI. The trim removed 3 bases at V and 5 bases at J, leaving 9 bases unmatched. The clonotype comes from a human donor in good health. The donor label of this sample is uncertain. Sequenced sample: blood. The chain couples TRBV18 to TRBJ1-1; the match to TRBD1 covers 7 bases. CDR3 amino acids: CASSPSRDSGTEAFF. In DNA, the CDR3 is TGTGCCAGCTCACCCTCCCGGGACAGTGGGACTGAAGCTTTCTTT.